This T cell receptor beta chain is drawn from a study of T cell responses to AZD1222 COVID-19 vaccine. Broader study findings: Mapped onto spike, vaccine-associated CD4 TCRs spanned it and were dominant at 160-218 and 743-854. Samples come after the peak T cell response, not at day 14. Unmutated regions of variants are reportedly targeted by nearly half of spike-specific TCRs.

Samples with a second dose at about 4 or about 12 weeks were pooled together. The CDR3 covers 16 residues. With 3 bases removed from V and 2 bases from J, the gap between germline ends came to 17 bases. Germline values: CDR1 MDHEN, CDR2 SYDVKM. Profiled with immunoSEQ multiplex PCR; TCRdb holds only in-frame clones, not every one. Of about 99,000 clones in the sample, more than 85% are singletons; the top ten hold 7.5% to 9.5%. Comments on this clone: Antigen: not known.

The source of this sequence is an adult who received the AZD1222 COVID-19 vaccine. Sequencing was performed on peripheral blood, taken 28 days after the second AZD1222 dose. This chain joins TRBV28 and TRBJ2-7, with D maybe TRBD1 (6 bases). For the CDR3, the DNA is TGTGCCAGCAGTTTTCCACACCAGACAGGAACCTACGAGCAGTACTTC. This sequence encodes CASSFPHQTGTYEQYF.